Listed below are T cell receptor beta chains from one sample, sequenced in a study of blood T cell repertoires in COVID-19. Sequencing used immunoSEQ multiplex PCR; TCRdb keeps in-frame clones, though not all of them. The profile shows about 150,000 clones, 65% to 85% of them singletons. Sequencing input: peripheral blood. The source is a man aged 55 to 69 with active or convalescent COVID-19. Both conserved end residues are trimmed from each CDR3. The order of the fields is clone size, V gene, CDR3 protein. Size values are once, few and many counts, or a class for expanded clones, and some rows have none.

abundance: -; v_gene: TRBV5-5; CDR3aa: ASTLVPAPQGNTIY
abundance: -; v_gene: TRBV2; CDR3aa: ASTGGRASASEQF
abundance: few; v_gene: TRBV3-1/TRBV3-2; CDR3aa: ASSQALGGQGKGYT
abundance: once; v_gene: TRBV10-3; CDR3aa: AISESGKREGSDTQY
abundance: -; v_gene: TRBV29-1; CDR3aa: SVLDINSGNTIY
abundance: -; v_gene: TRBV10-3; CDR3aa: AISSGTGNAGELF
abundance: -; v_gene: TRBV29-1; CDR3aa: SGQATDTQY
abundance: -; v_gene: TRBV21-1; CDR3aa: ASRWGQGNQPQH
abundance: -; v_gene: TRBV5-1; CDR3aa: ASSLATNPSTDTQY
abundance: -; v_gene: TRBV21-1; CDR3aa: ASSPGQGGVSDSPLH
abundance: -; v_gene: TRBV3-1/TRBV3-2; CDR3aa: ASSQGRGTGKVNGYT
abundance: -; v_gene: TRBV6-5; CDR3aa: ASRDTSETQY
abundance: -; v_gene: TRBV18; CDR3aa: ASSPNRQGSTEAF
abundance: -; v_gene: TRBV23-1; CDR3aa: ASSQSGQPGSNQPQH
abundance: -; v_gene: TRBV11-2; CDR3aa: ASSRPTGPHNYGYT
abundance: -; v_gene: TRBV18; CDR3aa: ASSPGMGTIYEQY
abundance: -; v_gene: TRBV21-1; CDR3aa: ASRRRGLAETNTGELF
abundance: -; v_gene: TRBV29-1; CDR3aa: SVVTGGPSYEQY
abundance: -; v_gene: TRBV4-2; CDR3aa: ASSQDRGSAGEPDTQY
abundance: few; v_gene: TRBV21-1; CDR3aa: ASSKDAGGPRTYNSPLH
abundance: -; v_gene: TRBV19; CDR3aa: ASSSKAPGTSGRSGELF
abundance: -; v_gene: TRBV30; CDR3aa: AWSLIGDSPLH
abundance: once; v_gene: TRBV28; CDR3aa: ASPPLAGGPNEQF
abundance: few; v_gene: TRBV7-2; CDR3aa: ASSERTGGNTGELF
abundance: once; v_gene: TRBV3-1/TRBV3-2; CDR3aa: ASRGYSLPQETQY
abundance: -; v_gene: TRBV18; CDR3aa: ASSRGAGEGYEQY
abundance: -; v_gene: TRBV6-5; CDR3aa: ASSYGQTTEAF
abundance: -; v_gene: TRBV5-1; CDR3aa: ASSSGTGGEMTGELF
abundance: -; v_gene: TRBV19; CDR3aa: ASSLTGGSETQY
abundance: few; v_gene: TRBV27; CDR3aa: ASRGLGEQY
abundance: few; v_gene: TRBV2; CDR3aa: ASSERGSGQPQH
abundance: -; v_gene: TRBV6-5; CDR3aa: ASSHGTVRGYT
abundance: -; v_gene: TRBV19; CDR3aa: ASSIGGQGYHEQF
abundance: -; v_gene: TRBV6-2/TRBV6-3; CDR3aa: ASSRDSATHGYT
abundance: -; v_gene: TRBV20-1; CDR3aa: SASTSDYSGNTIY
abundance: -; v_gene: TRBV27; CDR3aa: ASSSGTNSYEQY
abundance: -; v_gene: TRBV5-4; CDR3aa: ASSPLGGNEQF
abundance: -; v_gene: TRBV29-1; CDR3aa: SAGTGGFEQF
abundance: -; v_gene: TRBV18; CDR3aa: ASSPPSQGRYEQY
abundance: -; v_gene: TRBV15; CDR3aa: ATSIIPSGQETQY
abundance: -; v_gene: TRBV14; CDR3aa: ASSQVRYYEQY
abundance: -; v_gene: TRBV29-1; CDR3aa: SVEDRRGGSSYEQY
abundance: -; v_gene: TRBV21-1; CDR3aa: ASISRSNQPQH
abundance: -; v_gene: TRBV19; CDR3aa: ASSIGRQYNQPQH
abundance: few; v_gene: TRBV3-1/TRBV3-2; CDR3aa: ASSQALTGYEQY